Following are 25 T cell receptor beta chains from one sample sequenced in a study of cytomegalovirus exposure and HLA in healthy donors. The PCR was carried out with 60 Vbeta primers and 13 Jbeta primers. The repertoire was sequenced with immunoSEQ multiplex PCR; TCRdb's copy has only in-frame clones and lacks some. The sample consists of roughly 150,000 clones, about 85% of them appearing once. Sequenced sample: PBMCs. The receptors shown here come from a woman aged 18-30 years in good health and CMV-seronegative.

This chain connects TRBV4-1 to TRBJ2-4; D remains ambiguous. Trimming removed 1 base from V and 0 bases from J, with 7 bases in between. Germline lookup yields CDR1 MGHRA and CDR2 YSYEKL. The CDR3 contains 15 residues. CDR3 region: CASSQGAVAKNIQYF. Here the CDR3 DNA reads TGCGCCAGCAGCCAAGGTGCAGTAGCCAAAAACATTCAGTACTTC.

This clone appeared once. This chain links TRBV2 with TRBJ2-3, with D possibly matching TRBD2 (6 bases). The CDR3 covers 12 residues. Germline CDR1 and CDR2: SNHLY and FYNNEI. V was cut by 11 bases and J by 3 bases, with 12 bases left in between. This CDR3 reads CAGGLSTDTQYF. The DNA for the CDR3 is TGTGCCGGGGGACTTTCGACAGATACGCAGTATTTT. Looking up the rest from reference TRBV2 and TRBJ2-3 gives the full variable domain: EPEVTQTPSHQVTQMGQEVILRCVPISNHLYFYWYRQILGQKVEFLVSFYNNEISEKSEIFDDQFSVERPDGSNFTLKIRSTKLEDSAMYFCAGGLSTDTQYFGPGTRLTVL.

The CDR3 region is CASSEGQGHQYF. The DNA for the CDR3 is TGTGCCAGCAGCGAGGGACAGGGACATCAGTACTTC. The chain couples TRBV7-2 to TRBJ2-5, with 9 bases that match TRBD1. V was pared by 5 bases and J by 11 bases, with 6 bases of the junction left unmatched. The CDR3 length is 12 residues. Germline V gives CDR1 SGHTA, CDR2 FQGNSA.

This clone showed up just once. This rearrangement joins TRBV5-1 to TRBJ2-3; a weak D match, TRBD2 (6 bases). Trimming took off 2 bases at V and 5 bases at J, with 12 bases between the two ends. Germline-derived CDR1 and CDR2 are SGHRS and YFSETQ. This CDR3 region has 14 residues. CDR3 nucleotide sequence: TGCGCCAGCAGCTTAAGCGCGGGGCTAGATACGCAGTATTTT. It specifies CASSLSAGLDTQYF.

With regard to this clone: Other DNA sequences within the sample encode an identical CDR3. The CDR3 is CASRFGQAPNEKLFF. In DNA, the CDR3 is TGTGCCAGCAGGTTCGGACAGGCCCCGAATGAAAAACTGTTTTTT. This chain links TRBV2 with TRBJ1-4; TRBD1 matches 7 bases. Unmatched junction bases numbered 9, after V lost 6 bases and J lost 5 bases. Germline V gives CDR1 SNHLY, CDR2 FYNNEI. The CDR3 totals 15 residues.

The chain is built from TRBV10-3 and TRBJ1-1; the D gene is possibly TRBD1 (5 bases). Germline loops: CDR1 ENHRY, CDR2 SYGVKD. The CDR3 has 15 residues. The germline V and J ends were trimmed by 3 bases and 7 bases, with 18 bases remaining between them. The CDR3 nucleotides read TGTGCCATCAGTGATCTCCAGGGAGGACTTTATGAAGCTTTCTTT. Protein sequence: CAISDLQGGLYEAFF.

CDR3 sequence: CSVARQGAGELFF. Written as DNA, the CDR3 is TGCAGCGTTGCAAGACAGGGGGCCGGGGAGCTGTTTTTT. The chain links TRBV29-1 to TRBJ2-2; 9 nucleotides line up with TRBD1. This CDR3 is built from 13 residues. Germline loops: CDR1 SQVTM, CDR2 ANQGSEA. Trimming took 4 bases from V and 6 from J; bases not matched to a gene: 3.

This chain joins TRBV19 and TRBJ1-2, with D tentatively TRBD1 (5 bases). Germline V gene sequence: CDR1 LNHDA, CDR2 SQIVND (reference sequence). This CDR3 has 16 amino acids. V lost 0 bases and J lost 4, with 15 bases in between. The CDR3 loop is CASSIEGASLLYGYTF. The CDR3 DNA reads as TGTGCCAGTAGTATAGAAGGGGCCTCACTGCTCTATGGCTACACCTTC.

The V gene is TRBV6-5, the J gene TRBJ1-2, with 9 bases that match TRBD1. CDR1 is MNHEY, CDR2 SVGAGI, per germline. V lost 2 bases and J lost 4; bases outside the gene matches: 8. This CDR3 contains 16 residues. The CDR3 bases are TGTGCCAGCAGTTACACCGGACAGGGGACCCGCTATGGCTACACCTTC. This sequence encodes CASSYTGQGTRYGYTF.

This chain joins TRBV27 and TRBJ2-7, with 9 bases fitting TRBD1. The junction had 17 bases not matched to a gene; V was cut back by 8 bases and J by 6 bases. The germline V gene encodes CDR1 MNHEY and CDR2 SMNVEV (reference sequence). The CDR3 loop spans 16 amino acids. In DNA form, the CDR3 reads TGTGCCAGCGGAACCCCCACCGGGACAGGGACGCGCGAGCAGTACTTC. Translation: CASGTPTGTGTREQYF.

The chain has TRBV7-2 and TRBJ1-2; 9 nucleotides line up with TRBD1. The germline gives CDR1 SGHTA, CDR2 FQGNSA. Trimming took 8 bases from V and 0 from J; bases not matched to a gene: 19. The CDR3 runs to 19 residues. CDR3 nucleotide sequence: TGTGCCAGCGGGGGGACAGGGATCGGCGGGCCTTCGGCTAACTATGGCTACACCTTC. Amino acid sequence: CASGGTGIGGPSANYGYTF.

J is TRBJ2-7 and V is TRBV27; no clear D. V lost 4 bases, J lost 7 bases, and 14 bases lay in between. CDR3 length: 13 amino acids. Germline V gene sequence: CDR1 MNHEY, CDR2 SMNVEV (reference sequence). CDR3 protein: CASSSSRSREQYF. As DNA, the CDR3 is TGTGCCAGCAGTTCCTCCCGAAGTCGGGAGCAGTACTTC.

The J gene is TRBJ1-3, the V gene TRBV5-1; the D gene is possibly TRBD1 (5 bases). Germline-derived CDR1 and CDR2 are SGHRS and YFSETQ. The CDR3 totals 14 residues. The ends were cut back, 5 bases at V and 2 bases at J, with 11 bases in the middle. CDR3 in DNA: TGCGCCAGCAGTAAGACAGAGCCTGGAAACACCATATATTTT. Its translation: CASSKTEPGNTIYF.

V is TRBV5-1 and J is TRBJ1-5, with TRBD1 matching over 8 bases. V lost 4 bases, J lost 6 bases, and 6 bases stayed unmatched. This CDR3 has 14 residues. Per germline, CDR1 SGHRS and CDR2 YFSETQ. The CDR3 region is CASSLTGVSQPQHF. The CDR3 DNA follows: TGCGCCAGCAGCCTGACAGGGGTGTCTCAGCCCCAGCATTTT.

The V and J genes are TRBV27 and TRBJ2-7; the match to TRBD2 covers 8 bases. Germline CDR1 reads MNHEY; CDR2 reads SMNVEV (reference sequence). V dropped 8 bases and J dropped 3; count of bases not matched to a gene: 3. The CDR3 covers 12 residues. CDR3 region: CASRAGVYEQYF. The CDR3 region has the DNA TGTGCCAGCCGAGCGGGAGTCTACGAGCAGTACTTC.

This chain joins TRBV5-1 and TRBJ1-2, with 7 bases identical to TRBD1. The CDR3 spans 15 residues. V was pared by 1 base and J by 0 bases, with 3 bases of the junction left unmatched. Germline V gene lookup returns CDR1 SGHRS and CDR2 YFSETQ. In nucleotides, the CDR3 is TGCGCCAGCAGCTTGTTACAGGGGACTAACTATGGCTACACCTTC. It yields the protein CASSLLQGTNYGYTF.

This chain joins TRBV4-1 and TRBJ1-5, with a tentative D call TRBD1 (5 bases). Trimming pared 1 base from V and 3 bases from J, leaving 7 bases between. The germline gives CDR1 MGHRA, CDR2 YSYEKL. This CDR3 is 14 amino acids long. CDR3 nucleotides: TGCGCCAGCAGCCAAGGACAGACCAATCAGCCCCAGCATTTT. As protein: CASSQGQTNQPQHF.

The J gene is TRBJ2-7, the V gene TRBV5-4; 7 bases align to TRBD1. The V segment lost 3 bases and the J segment 5 bases; nucleotides outside the gene matches: 5. This CDR3 comprises 13 residues. Germline V lookup: CDR1 SGHNT, CDR2 YYREEE (reference sequence). The CDR3 spells CASSSQGVNEQYF. In DNA, the CDR3 is TGTGCCAGCAGCTCTCAGGGGGTCAACGAGCAGTACTTC. Full variable domain (missing parts from reference TRBV5-4 and TRBJ2-7): ETGVTQSPTHLIKTRGQQVTLRCSSQSGHNTVSWYQQALGQGPQFIFQYYREEENGRGNFPPRFSGLQFPNYSSELNVNALELDDSALYLCASSSQGVNEQYFGPGTRLTVT.

The CDR3 DNA sequence: TGCGCCAGCAGCTTGGCCCGGGACACAGATACGCAGTATTTT. This sequence encodes CASSLARDTDTQYF. The chain carries TRBV5-1 and TRBJ2-3, with D tentatively TRBD2 (5 bases). V shed 0 bases and J shed 2 bases, with 7 bases lying between them. The germline gives CDR1 SGHRS, CDR2 YFSETQ. The length of the CDR3 is 14 residues. The whole variable domain, remainder taken from reference TRBV5-1 and TRBJ2-3, is KAGVTQTPRYLIKTRGQQVTLSCSPISGHRSVSWYQQTPGQGLQFLFEYFSETQRNKGNFPGRFSGRQFSNSRSEMNVSTLELGDSALYLCASSLARDTDTQYFGPGTRLTVL.

V gene TRBV11-3 combines with J gene TRBJ2-7, with 8 bases lining up with TRBD1. Germline V gene lookup returns CDR1 SGHNT and CDR2 YENEEA. The CDR3 has 13 residues. After removal of 4 bases from V and 6 bases from J, the junction contained 5 bases not matched to a gene. CDR3 residues: CASSSQGASEQYF. The CDR3 bases are TGTGCCAGCAGCTCTCAGGGGGCGTCCGAGCAGTACTTC.

This clone was detected only a few times. The V and J genes are TRBV5-8 and TRBJ2-7; tentative D call: TRBD2 (6 bases). From germline, CDR1 is SGHTS and CDR2 YDEGEE. The CDR3 is 14 amino acids. The ends were cut back, 4 bases at V and 5 bases at J, with 16 bases in the middle. In DNA form, the CDR3 reads TGTGCCAGCAGCCTGCGGACTACCGTCCACGAGCAGTACTTC. Translating it yields CASSLRTTVHEQYF.

V usage is TRBV12-5 and J usage is TRBJ2-5; TRBD1 aligns across 7 bases. The CDR3 extends over 11 amino acids. With 7 bases clipped from V and 7 bases from J, the junction kept 3 bases outside the gene matches. Germline V CDR1 and CDR2: LGHNT, FRNRAP. In DNA form, the CDR3 reads TGTGCTAGTGCTTACAGGGGGACCCAGTACTTC. The encoded protein is CASAYRGTQYF.

The CDR3 DNA follows: TGTGCCAGCAGCCCGCCGGTGCAGAGGCCCCAACTGTTTTTT. Translating gives CASSPPVQRPQLFF. The gene calls are TRBV5-5 and TRBJ1-4; D is unresolved. Germline V gene data show CDR1 as SGHKS and CDR2 as YYEKEE (reference sequence). The CDR3 is 14 residues long. Trimming left V 4 bases short and J 12 bases short, with 19 bases between.

This clone was observed a few times. The chain uses TRBV19 and TRBJ2-6, with a weak D call TRBD1 (6 bases). Trimming cost V 5 bases and J 1 base, with 15 bases left between them. Germline CDR1 LNHDA, CDR2 SQIVND (reference sequence). This CDR3 region has 17 residues. This CDR3 is CASSQGGFGSGANVLTF. The DNA of the CDR3 is TGTGCCAGTAGTCAAGGGGGTTTCGGGTCTGGGGCCAACGTCCTGACTTTC.

This clone was seen a single time. The V and J genes are TRBV2 and TRBJ1-5; D not resolved. The CDR3 runs to 14 residues. Germline V lookup: CDR1 SNHLY, CDR2 FYNNEI. V was cut by 2 bases and J by 0 bases, with 5 bases left in between. This CDR3 is CASSERGSNQPQHF. The CDR3 nucleotides are TGTGCCAGCAGTGAACGGGGTAGCAATCAGCCCCAGCATTTT. The full variable domain, its missing parts supplied by reference TRBV2 and TRBJ1-5, is EPEVTQTPSHQVTQMGQEVILRCVPISNHLYFYWYRQILGQKVEFLVSFYNNEISEKSEIFDDQFSVERPDGSNFTLKIRSTKLEDSAMYFCASSERGSNQPQHFGDGTRLSIL.